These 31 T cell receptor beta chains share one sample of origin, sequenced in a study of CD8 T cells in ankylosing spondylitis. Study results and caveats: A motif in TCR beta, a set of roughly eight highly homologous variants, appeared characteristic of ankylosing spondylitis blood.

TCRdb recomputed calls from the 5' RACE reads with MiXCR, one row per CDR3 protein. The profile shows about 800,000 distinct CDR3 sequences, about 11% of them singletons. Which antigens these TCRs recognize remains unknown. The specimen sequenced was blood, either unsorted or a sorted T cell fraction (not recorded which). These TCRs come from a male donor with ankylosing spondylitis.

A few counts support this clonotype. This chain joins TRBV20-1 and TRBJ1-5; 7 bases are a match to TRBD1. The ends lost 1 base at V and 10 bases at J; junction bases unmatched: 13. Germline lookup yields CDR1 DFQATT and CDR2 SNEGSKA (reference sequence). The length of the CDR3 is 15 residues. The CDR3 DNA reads TGCAGTGCTAGAGCGCGGGACAGTGGGATCAGCCCCCAGCATTTT. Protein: CSARARDSGISPQHF.

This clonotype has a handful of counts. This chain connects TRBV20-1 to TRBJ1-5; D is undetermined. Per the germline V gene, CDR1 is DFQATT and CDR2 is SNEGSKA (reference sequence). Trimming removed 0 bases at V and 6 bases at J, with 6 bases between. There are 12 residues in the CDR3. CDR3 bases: TGCAGTGCTAGAGATTTGAGTCAGCCCCAGCATTTT. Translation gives CSARDLSQPQHF.

Here the CDR3 reads CASSNNRNGYTF. CDR3 coding DNA: TGTGCCAGCAGTAATAACAGGAATGGCTACACCTTC. This chain connects TRBV6-5 to TRBJ1-2; TRBD1 is a possible D gene (5 bases). The germline V gene encodes CDR1 MNHEY and CDR2 SVGAGI. The CDR3 runs 12 residues. Trimming took off 5 bases at V and 6 bases at J, with 10 bases between the two ends.

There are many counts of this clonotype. The CDR3 loop reads CASRQPGQGNYGYTF. In nucleotides, the CDR3 is TGTGCCAGCAGACAACCGGGACAGGGTAACTATGGCTACACCTTC. V gene TRBV5-5 combines with J gene TRBJ1-2; the match to TRBD1 covers 9 bases. The V gene's germline CDR1 is SGHKS and CDR2 YYEKEE (reference sequence). The CDR3 spans 15 residues. V shed 5 bases, J shed 1 base, and the junction held 6 bases outside the gene matches.

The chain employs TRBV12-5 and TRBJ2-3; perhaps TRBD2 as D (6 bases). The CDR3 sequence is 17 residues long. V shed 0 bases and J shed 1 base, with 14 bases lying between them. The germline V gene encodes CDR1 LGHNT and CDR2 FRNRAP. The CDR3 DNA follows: TGTGCTAGTGGTTTGGTACTATACGGCGGGGGCACAGATACGCAGTATTTT. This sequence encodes CASGLVLYGGGTDTQYF. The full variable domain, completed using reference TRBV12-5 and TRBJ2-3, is DARVTQTPRHKVTEMGQEVTMRCQPILGHNTVFWYRQTMMQGLELLAYFRNRAPLDDSGMPKDRFSAEMPDATLATLKIQPSEPRDSAVYFCASGLVLYGGGTDTQYFGPGTRLTVL.

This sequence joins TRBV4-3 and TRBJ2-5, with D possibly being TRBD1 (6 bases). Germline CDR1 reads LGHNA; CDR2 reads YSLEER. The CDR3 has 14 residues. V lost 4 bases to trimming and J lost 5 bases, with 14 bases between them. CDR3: CASSREQGRETQYF. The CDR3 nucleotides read TGCGCCAGCAGCCGGGAACAGGGTCGGGAGACCCAGTACTTC.

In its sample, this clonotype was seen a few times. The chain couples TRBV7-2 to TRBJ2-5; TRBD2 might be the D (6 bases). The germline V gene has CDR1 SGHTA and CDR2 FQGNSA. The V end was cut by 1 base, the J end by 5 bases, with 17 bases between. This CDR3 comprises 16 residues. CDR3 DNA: TGTGCCAGCAGCTTAGGTGGACCTCTGGAGGGGGAGACCCAGTACTTC. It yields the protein CASSLGGPLEGETQYF.

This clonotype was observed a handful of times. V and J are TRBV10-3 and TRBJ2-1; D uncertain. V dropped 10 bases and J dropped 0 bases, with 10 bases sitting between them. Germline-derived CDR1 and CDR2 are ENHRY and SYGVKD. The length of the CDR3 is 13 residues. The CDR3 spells CATGGVSYNEQFF. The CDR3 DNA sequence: TGTGCCACGGGCGGCGTCTCCTACAATGAGCAGTTCTTC.

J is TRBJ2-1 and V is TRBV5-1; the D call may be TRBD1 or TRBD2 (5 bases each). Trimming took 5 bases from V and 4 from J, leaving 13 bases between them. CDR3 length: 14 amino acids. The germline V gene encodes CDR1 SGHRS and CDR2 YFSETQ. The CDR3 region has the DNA TGCGCCAGCAGACCCGGGACGGAGTACAATGAGCAGTTCTTC. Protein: CASRPGTEYNEQFF. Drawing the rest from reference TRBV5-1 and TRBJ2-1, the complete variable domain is KAGVTQTPRYLIKTRGQQVTLSCSPISGHRSVSWYQQTPGQGLQFLFEYFSETQRNKGNFPGRFSGRQFSNSRSEMNVSTLELGDSALYLCASRPGTEYNEQFFGPGTRLTVL.

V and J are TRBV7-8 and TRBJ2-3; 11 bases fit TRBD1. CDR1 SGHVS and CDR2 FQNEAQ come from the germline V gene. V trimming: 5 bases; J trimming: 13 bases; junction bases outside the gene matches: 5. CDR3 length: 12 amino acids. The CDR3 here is CASSNGQGAEYF. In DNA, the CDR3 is TGTGCCAGCAGCAACGGACAGGGGGCTGAGTATTTT.

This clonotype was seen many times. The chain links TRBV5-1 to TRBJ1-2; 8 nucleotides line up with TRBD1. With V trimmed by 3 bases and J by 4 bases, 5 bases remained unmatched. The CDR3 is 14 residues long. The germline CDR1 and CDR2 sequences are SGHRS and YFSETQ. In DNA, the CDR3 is TGCGCCAGCAGCTCCGGACAGGGAGGCTATGGCTACACCTTC. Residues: CASSSGQGGYGYTF. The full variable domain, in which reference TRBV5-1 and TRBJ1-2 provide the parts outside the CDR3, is KAGVTQTPRYLIKTRGQQVTLSCSPISGHRSVSWYQQTPGQGLQFLFEYFSETQRNKGNFPGRFSGRQFSNSRSEMNVSTLELGDSALYLCASSSGQGGYGYTFGSGTRLTVV.

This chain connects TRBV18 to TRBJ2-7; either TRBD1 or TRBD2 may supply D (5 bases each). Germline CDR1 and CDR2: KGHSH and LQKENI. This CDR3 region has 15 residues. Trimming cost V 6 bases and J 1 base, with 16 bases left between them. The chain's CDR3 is CASSLPGPRSYEQYF. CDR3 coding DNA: TGTGCCAGCTCCCTGCCGGGACCGAGATCCTACGAGCAGTACTTC.

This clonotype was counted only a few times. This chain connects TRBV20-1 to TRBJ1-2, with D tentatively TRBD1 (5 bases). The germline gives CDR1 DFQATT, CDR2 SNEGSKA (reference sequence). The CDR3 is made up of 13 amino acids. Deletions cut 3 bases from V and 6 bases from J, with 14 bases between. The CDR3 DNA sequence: TGCAGTGCTAGCCGGCAGGGAGGTCATGGCTACACCTTC. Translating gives CSASRQGGHGYTF.

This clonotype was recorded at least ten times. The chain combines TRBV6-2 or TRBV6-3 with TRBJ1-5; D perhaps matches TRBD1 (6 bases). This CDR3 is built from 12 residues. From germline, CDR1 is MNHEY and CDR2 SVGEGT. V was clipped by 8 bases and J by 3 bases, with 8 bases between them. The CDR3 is CASRDNNQPQHF. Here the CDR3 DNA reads TGTGCCAGCCGGGACAACAATCAGCCCCAGCATTTT.

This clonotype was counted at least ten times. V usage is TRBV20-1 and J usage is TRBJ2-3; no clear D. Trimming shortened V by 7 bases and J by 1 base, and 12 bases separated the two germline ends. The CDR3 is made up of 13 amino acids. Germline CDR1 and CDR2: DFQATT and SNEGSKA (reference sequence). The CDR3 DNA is TGCAGTGGAAGGCACCCCGGCACAGATACGCAGTATTTT. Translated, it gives CSGRHPGTDTQYF.

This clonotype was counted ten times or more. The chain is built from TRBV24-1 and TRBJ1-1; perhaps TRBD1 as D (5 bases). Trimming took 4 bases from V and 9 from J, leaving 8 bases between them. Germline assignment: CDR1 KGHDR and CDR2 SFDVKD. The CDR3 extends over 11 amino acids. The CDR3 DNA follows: TGTGCCACCAGTGAGTCAGGGAAAGCTTTCTTT. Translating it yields CATSESGKAFF.

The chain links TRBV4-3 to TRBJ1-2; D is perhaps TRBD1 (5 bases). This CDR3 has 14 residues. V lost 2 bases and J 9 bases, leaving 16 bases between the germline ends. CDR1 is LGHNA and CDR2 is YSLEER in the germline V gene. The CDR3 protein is CASSQRDGFGSYTF. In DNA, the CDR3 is TGCGCCAGCAGCCAACGGGACGGCTTCGGGAGCTACACCTTC.

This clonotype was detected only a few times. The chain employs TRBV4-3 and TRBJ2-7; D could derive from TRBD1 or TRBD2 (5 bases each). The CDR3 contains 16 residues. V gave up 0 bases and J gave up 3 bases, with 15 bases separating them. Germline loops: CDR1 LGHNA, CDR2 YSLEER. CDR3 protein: CASSQDRGGPYYEQYF. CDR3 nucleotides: TGCGCCAGCAGCCAAGATCGGGGCGGGCCGTACTACGAGCAGTACTTC.

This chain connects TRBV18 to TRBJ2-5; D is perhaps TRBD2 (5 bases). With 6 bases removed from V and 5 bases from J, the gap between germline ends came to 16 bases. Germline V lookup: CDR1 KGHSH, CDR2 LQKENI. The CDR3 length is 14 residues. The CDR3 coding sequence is TGTGCCAGCTCGCGAGGGTCAGGAGTGGAGACCCAGTACTTC. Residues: CASSRGSGVETQYF.

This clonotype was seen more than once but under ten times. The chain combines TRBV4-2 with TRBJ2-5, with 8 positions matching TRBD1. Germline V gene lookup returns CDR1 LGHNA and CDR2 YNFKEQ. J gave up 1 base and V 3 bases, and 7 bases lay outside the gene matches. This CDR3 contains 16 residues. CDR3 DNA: TGTGCCAGCAGCCATATAGACAGGGGTTTCCAAGAGACCCAGTACTTC. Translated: CASSHIDRGFQETQYF.

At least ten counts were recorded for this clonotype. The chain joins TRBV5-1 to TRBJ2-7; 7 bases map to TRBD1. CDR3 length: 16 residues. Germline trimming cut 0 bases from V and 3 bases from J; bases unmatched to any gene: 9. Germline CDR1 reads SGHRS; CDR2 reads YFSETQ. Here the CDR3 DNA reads TGCGCCAGCAGCTTGGCCCCAGGACAGGATCTCTACGAGCAGTACTTC. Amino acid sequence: CASSLAPGQDLYEQYF.

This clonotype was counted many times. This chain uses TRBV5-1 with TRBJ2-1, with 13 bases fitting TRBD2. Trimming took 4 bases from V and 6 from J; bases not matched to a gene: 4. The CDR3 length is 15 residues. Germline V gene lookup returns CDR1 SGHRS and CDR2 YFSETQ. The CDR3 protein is CASSPGLAGINEQFF. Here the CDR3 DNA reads TGCGCCAGCAGCCCGGGACTAGCGGGAATCAATGAGCAGTTCTTC. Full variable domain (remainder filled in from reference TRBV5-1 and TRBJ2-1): KAGVTQTPRYLIKTRGQQVTLSCSPISGHRSVSWYQQTPGQGLQFLFEYFSETQRNKGNFPGRFSGRQFSNSRSEMNVSTLELGDSALYLCASSPGLAGINEQFFGPGTRLTVL.

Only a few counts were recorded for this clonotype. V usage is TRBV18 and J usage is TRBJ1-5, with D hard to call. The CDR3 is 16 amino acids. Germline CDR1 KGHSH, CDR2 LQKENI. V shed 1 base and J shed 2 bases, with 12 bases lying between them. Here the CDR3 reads CASSPRFEAGNQPQHF. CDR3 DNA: TGTGCCAGCTCACCACGCTTCGAGGCGGGCAATCAGCCCCAGCATTTT.

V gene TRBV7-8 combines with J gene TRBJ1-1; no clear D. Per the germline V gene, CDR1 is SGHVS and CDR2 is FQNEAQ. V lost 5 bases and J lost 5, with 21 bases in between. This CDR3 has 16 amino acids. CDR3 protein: CASSLIYLHGETEAFF. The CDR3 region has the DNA TGTGCCAGCAGCCTAATCTACCTACACGGTGAGACTGAAGCTTTCTTT.

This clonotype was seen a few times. The CDR3 DNA reads as TGCAGTGCTGGGGACGATAGCAATCAGCCCCAGCATTTT. Translated, it gives CSAGDDSNQPQHF. V gene TRBV20-1 combines with J gene TRBJ1-5; D perhaps matches TRBD1 (5 bases). The V end lost 5 bases, the J end lost 0 bases, and 8 bases lay between the germline ends. The CDR3 totals 13 residues. In germline, CDR1 is DFQATT, CDR2 SNEGSKA (reference sequence).

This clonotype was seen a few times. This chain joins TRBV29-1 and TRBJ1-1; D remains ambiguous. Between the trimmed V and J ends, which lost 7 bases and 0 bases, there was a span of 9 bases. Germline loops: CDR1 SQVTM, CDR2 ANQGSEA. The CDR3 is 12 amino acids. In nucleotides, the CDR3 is TGCAGCGCGGAGGGCCTGAACACTGAAGCTTTCTTT. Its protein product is CSAEGLNTEAFF. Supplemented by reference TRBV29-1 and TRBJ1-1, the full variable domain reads SAVISQKPSRDICQRGTSLTIQCQVDSQVTMMFWYRQQPGQSLTLIATANQGSEATYESGFVIDKFPISRPNLTFSTLTVSNMSPEDSSIYLCSAEGLNTEAFFGQGTRLTVV.

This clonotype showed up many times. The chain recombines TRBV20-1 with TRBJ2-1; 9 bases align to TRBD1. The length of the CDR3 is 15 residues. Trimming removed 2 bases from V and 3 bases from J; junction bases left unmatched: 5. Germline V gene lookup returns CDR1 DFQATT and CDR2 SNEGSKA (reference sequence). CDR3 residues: CSARLQGAVYNEQFF. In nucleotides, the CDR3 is TGCAGTGCTAGACTACAGGGGGCCGTCTACAATGAGCAGTTCTTC.

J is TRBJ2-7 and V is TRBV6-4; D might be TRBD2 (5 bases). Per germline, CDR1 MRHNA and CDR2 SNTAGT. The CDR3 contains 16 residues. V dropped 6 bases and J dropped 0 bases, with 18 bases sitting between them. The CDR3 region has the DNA TGTGCCAGCAGCCCTGCCCCGCGGGCGTACTCCTACGAGCAGTACTTC. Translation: CASSPAPRAYSYEQYF.

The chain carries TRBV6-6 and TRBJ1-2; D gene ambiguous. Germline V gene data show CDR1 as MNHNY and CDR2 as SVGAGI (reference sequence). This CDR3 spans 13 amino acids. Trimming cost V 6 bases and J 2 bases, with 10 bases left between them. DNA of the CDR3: TGTGCCAGCAGCCCGGACTGGAACTATGGCTACACCTTC. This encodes CASSPDWNYGYTF.

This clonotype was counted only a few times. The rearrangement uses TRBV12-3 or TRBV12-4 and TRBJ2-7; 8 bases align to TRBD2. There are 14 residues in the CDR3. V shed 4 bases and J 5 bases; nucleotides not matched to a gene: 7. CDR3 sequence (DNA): TGTGCCAGCAGTTCCGGACTAGCTATCCACGAGCAGTACTTC. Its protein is CASSSGLAIHEQYF.

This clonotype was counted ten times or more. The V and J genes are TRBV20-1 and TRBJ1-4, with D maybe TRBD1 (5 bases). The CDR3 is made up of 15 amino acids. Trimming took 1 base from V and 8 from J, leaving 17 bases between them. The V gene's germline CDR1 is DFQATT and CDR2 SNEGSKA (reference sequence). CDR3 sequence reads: CSARGGLGEEEKLFF. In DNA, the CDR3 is TGCAGTGCTAGAGGGGGACTAGGGGAGGAGGAAAAACTGTTTTTT.